The clone carrying this TCR beta chain was detected a few times. Its specificity is unknown. This entry is derived from a study of early T cells in non-severe SARS-CoV-2 infection. Study overall: From unsorted whole blood, bulk RNA was sequenced, and the chains remained unpaired.

The study, taken as a whole, reports: Using VDJdb, the matching emphasized anti-spike CD8 responses while missing private and CD4 specificities.

Unique molecular identifiers were affixed to single, distinct cDNA molecules. TCRdb used MiXCR to reprocess the 5' RACE reads, holding one entry per CDR3 protein. This sample has some 110,000 distinct CDR3 sequences, with approximately 15% found just once. The source material was whole blood. The source is an adult who was a healthcare worker with PCR-confirmed SARS-CoV-2 infection or an uninfected control (not recorded which).

Here the CDR3 reads CASRHRGENGYTF. In nucleotides, the CDR3 is TGTGCCAGCCGACACAGGGGGGAGAATGGCTACACCTTC. The V call is TRBV3-1, the J call TRBJ1-2; TRBD1 aligns across 8 bases. V shed 8 bases and J 6 bases; nucleotides not matched to a gene: 8. The CDR3 has 13 amino acids. Germline loops: CDR1 LGHDT, CDR2 YNNKEL (reference sequence).